This T cell receptor (beta chain) is from a study of radiation and T cells in renal cell carcinoma. Treatment here: treatment-naive control, cytoreductive nephrectomy. Control tumors came from treatment-naive patients without prior radiation. The tumor was a clear cell renal cell carcinoma. Using immunoSEQ multiplex PCR, the repertoire was profiled, and TCRdb retains in-frame clones only, with some absent. Of about 15,000 clones in the sample, approximately 50% were seen once. This clone occurred a few times. Its antigen is currently unknown. The study, taken as a whole, reports: Irradiated tumors had higher TCR clonality than control tumors.

V gave up 1 base and J gave up 0 bases, with 11 bases separating them. Germline V gene lookup returns CDR1 SGHNT and CDR2 YYREEE (reference sequence). The CDR3 is 15 residues long. The J gene is TRBJ2-7, the V gene TRBV5-4; a weak D match, TRBD2 (6 bases). Here the sequenced sample was tumor tissue, taken from a patient whose treatment was nephrectomy without radiotherapy. The receptor comes from a middle-aged man with renal cell carcinoma. The CDR3: CASSLNSGSSYEQYF. The CDR3, as DNA: TGTGCCAGCAGCTTGAACTCCGGGAGCTCCTACGAGCAGTACTTC.